This T cell receptor (beta chain) was identified during a study of shared clonotypes between healthy human individuals (dated by TCRdb to between 2020 and 2021). Regarding the complete study: A couple of women and a few men aged 18 to 49 years were included in the cohort. Blood TCR repertoires of roughly 5 healthy adults were deeply sequenced to estimate repertoire size and the extent of clonotype sharing between individuals. Libraries were prepared and TCR repertoires were sequenced by different laboratories using diverse techniques, in order to increase sequencing depth and limit assay-specific biases. For each donor, CD4 naive and CD4 memory were each given three plates, CD8 naive was given two plates, and CD8 memory was given one plate. Each donor's leukapheresis produced roughly between about 0.9 and 9.5 billion PBMCs.

Study-wide findings and limitations: The small number of donors limited the genetic and exposure-history diversity represented. Even with the large sequencing depth, rarefaction of the sorted-subset datasets indicated that sequencing was incomplete. Sampling was limited to blood, and TCR repertoires in tissue likely differ from TCR repertoires in blood. Estimated clonotype richness was generally larger for naive than for memory subsets. Pairwise subsampling indicated that sequencing depth was expected to affect the degree of clonotype sharing among donors. Sharing across a handful of donors was observed for 5% to 6.5% of naive CD4, about 3.2% of naive CD8, over 2% of memory CD4, and roughly 0.4% of memory CD8 clonotypes. Compared with non-shared clonotypes, the clonotypes found in all four sorted-subset donors had higher generation probabilities.

Using the deep immunoSEQ assay, TCR CDR3 regions were amplified from genomic DNA by multiplex PCR. For each cell subset, the extracted genomic DNA was distributed evenly across all wells of several immunoSEQ 96-well plates, and each plate served as one replicate. For sorted subsets, approximately 0.2 ug of genomic DNA, equivalent to 25,000 to 35,000 T cell genomes, went into each replicate PCR. Purified libraries were measured with a Qubit 3.0 fluorometer, size-checked on a Bioanalyzer 2100, and measured again with the KAPA Library Quantification kit. Each immunoSEQ 96-well plate was sequenced on its own single-read 150-cycle Illumina NextSeq 550 flow cell. As for the authors' bioinformatics: Because the immunoSEQ output held only junctional sequences and lacked quality scores, the filtering could not match the filtering applied to full-length reads. Sequences were annotated with PyIR, a Python wrapper for IgBLAST v1.9, using IMGT germline references to assign V/J genes and CDR3. Any read was removed if the V/J assignment was weak (E-value above 1e-6), the CDR3 was missing, or the read contained stop codons, out-of-frame junctions, or ambiguous translated residues. V3J clonotypes were defined as sequences sharing an identical inferred V gene, J gene, and CDR3 amino acid sequence. Percentage overlap between repertoires was computed as shared unique clonotypes divided by the size of the smaller repertoire. Repertoire richness was assessed with RTK rarefaction, the Chao1 estimator, and Recon v2.1 estimates of unobserved clonotypes. Generation probabilities for all TCRbeta clonotypes obtained by the gDNA method from several donors were computed using OLGA. The table comes from immuneACCESS by way of TCRdb, which keeps in-frame sequences with V and J called. Part of the clones is missing from these tables; in studies checked, under half for an unresolved V gene and the rest for unknown reasons. Clone size and V and J calls were adopted from that table, with D and trimming inferred from the DNA. This sample comprises roughly 1.5 million clones, 95% to 99% of them detected only once. Together, the top ten hold roughly 0.45% of the sample.

The donors were healthy, HIV-negative adults who had no recently reported acute infections or vaccinations. Only Caucasian adults living in Nashville, Tennessee, USA were represented among the donors. CD4+ T cells were enriched through magnetic negative selection, after which naive cells were positively selected on CD45RA and the remaining negative fraction served as the memory subset. After blood collection by leukapheresis, PBMCs were isolated using Ficoll-Histopaque density gradient centrifugation and then cryopreserved in the vapor phase of liquid nitrogen. Purity and quantity of every magnetically sorted T cell population were checked by analytical flow cytometry. Each sorted fraction had its genomic DNA isolated and then quantified by UV absorbance on a Nanodrop 2000c. Comment on this clone: No cognate antigen has been identified for it. Per-base quality was not reported, and no clone a single base away is much larger than it.

Sequencing was carried out using naive CD4+ T cells sorted from blood. The cell subset or site label corresponds to: CD45RA+ positively selected. The sequence was collected from a man aged 25-45 years in good health.

The encoded CDR3 is CASSFGTPRGNEQFF. The DNA sequence is TGTGCCAGCAGCTTCGGGACCCCTCGTGGGAATGAGCAGTTCTTC. The chain is encoded by TRBV11-2 joined to TRBJ2-1; the D call could be TRBD1 or TRBD2, with each sharing 5 bases. The CDR3, cysteine through phenylalanine, is 15 amino acids long. Only the CDR3 region is kept as DNA, spanning 45 bases read in frame from base 1. At the junction V is shortened by 3 bases and J by 7 bases, with 16 bases in between. The germline V gene sets CDR1 to SGHAT and CDR2 to FQNNGV.